This entry lists 5 T cell receptor beta chains sequenced from one sample in a study of CD8 T cells in Susac syndrome (dated by TCRdb to between 2019 and 2020). Library generation was performed with the immunoSEQ multiplex PCR assay. RNA was extracted using the RNeasy kit, and roughly 0.5 to 1 ug of the RNA was reverse transcribed with random hexamers. TCRdb cleaned the public reads at Q25 with fastp, built clones with MiXCR and kept in-frame beta chains. Rows matching on CDR3 protein sequence are summarized as one entry with the most common DNA and genes. Counted in this sample were 150,000 to 200,000 distinct CDR3 sequences; approximately 95% of them appeared once. 0.15% to 0.2% of the sample lies in the top ten. Material: CD8+ T cells from PBMCs. These TCRs come from a human donor with multiple sclerosis.

This clonotype was recorded once. CDR3 residues: CASSRGTGTSYEQYF. CDR3 nucleotide sequence: TGTGCCAGCAGCAGAGGGACAGGGACTTCCTACGAGCAGTACTTC. The chain joins TRBV13 to TRBJ2-7; 9 positions match TRBD1. This CDR3 is 15 amino acids long. From germline, CDR1 is PRHDT and CDR2 FYEKMQ (reference sequence). V lost 5 bases and J lost 1; bases outside the gene matches: 6.

The genes are TRBV7-9 and TRBJ1-2; D uncertain. Germline CDR1 and CDR2: SEHNR and FQNEAQ (reference sequence). V was clipped by 3 bases and J by 7 bases, with 12 bases between them. The CDR3 runs 13 residues. For the CDR3, the DNA is TGTGCCAGCAGCTTCGCGGGGATGGCTGGCTACACCTTC. It encodes CASSFAGMAGYTF. Full variable domain (outside the CDR3, taken from reference TRBV7-9 and TRBJ1-2): DTGVSQNPRHKITKRGQNVTFRCDPISEHNRLYWYRQTLGQGPEFLTYFQNEAQLEKSRLLSDRFSAERPKGSFSTLEIQRTEQGDSAMYLCASSFAGMAGYTFGSGTRLTVV.

The chain joins TRBV3-1 to TRBJ2-7; 7 bases fit TRBD2. CDR1 LGHDT and CDR2 YNNKEL come from the germline V gene (reference sequence). The CDR3 runs 17 residues. V was clipped by 0 bases and J by 0 bases; unmatched bases: 8. CDR3 amino acids: CASSQEVGGKRSYEQYF. The DNA for the CDR3 is TGTGCCAGCAGCCAAGAAGTGGGGGGGAAGCGCTCCTACGAGCAGTACTTC.

In nucleotides, the CDR3 is TGTGCCAGCAGTTTGGAGGACAGAATTGAAAAACTGTTTTTT. Translation: CASSLEDRIEKLFF. The chain uses TRBV28 and TRBJ1-4; perhaps TRBD1 as D (6 bases). The CDR3 loop spans 14 amino acids. V lost 3 bases to trimming and J lost 7 bases, with 12 bases between them. Germline values: CDR1 MDHEN, CDR2 SYDVKM. Drawing the rest from reference TRBV28 and TRBJ1-4, the complete variable domain is DVKVTQSSRYLVKRTGEKVFLECVQDMDHENMFWYRQDPGLGLRLIYFSYDVKMKEKGDIPEGYSVSREKKERFSLILESASTNQTSMYLCASSLEDRIEKLFFGSGTQLSVL.

This clonotype was counted a few times. The rearrangement links TRBV9 to TRBJ2-7, with D uncertain. Germline CDR1 is SGDLS and CDR2 is YYNGEE. The CDR3 has 11 amino acids. Trimming removed 3 bases from V and 7 bases from J, with 8 bases in between. The CDR3 protein is CASSELSEQYF. In DNA form, the CDR3 reads TGTGCCAGCAGCGAACTGAGTGAGCAGTACTTC. The variable domain in full, with the rest retrieved from reference TRBV9 and TRBJ2-7, is DSGVTQTPKHLITATGQRVTLRCSPRSGDLSVYWYQQSLDQGLQFLIQYYNGEERAKGNILERFSAQQFPDLHSELNLSSLELGDSALYFCASSELSEQYFGPGTRLTVT.